A selection of T cell receptor beta chains follows, all from one sample in a study of blood T cell repertoires in COVID-19. TCRdb's copy holds only in-frame clones and misses some; the assay was immunoSEQ multiplex PCR. The repertoire holds over 450,000 clones, with 89% as singletons. Material for sequencing was peripheral blood. The receptors stem from a man younger than 30 with COVID-19, enrolled during active disease. CDR3s include the opening cysteine and the closing phenylalanine or tryptophan. D genes are given only for firm matches. Not every row has a clone size; where given, it reads once, few, many or a size class.

.	TRBV4-1	TRBJ2-7	.	CASSQERGTEQYF	TGCGCCAGCAGCCAAGAGAGGGGGACCGAGCAGTACTTC
TRBD1	TRBV24-1	TRBJ2-1	once	CATSLSGTGKFNEQFF	TGTGCCACCAGTTTGTCCGGGACAGGGAAGTTCAATGAGCAGTTCTTC
TRBD1	TRBV6-5	TRBJ1-1	.	CASSLGQGGTEAFF	TGTGCCAGCAGTCTGGGACAGGGGGGGACTGAAGCTTTCTTT
.	TRBV10-3	TRBJ2-5	.	CAISEGLTQETQYF	TGTGCCATCAGTGAAGGACTCACCCAAGAGACCCAGTACTTC
.	TRBV6-5	TRBJ1-1	.	CAPFLGRMNTEAFF	TGTGCCCCCTTCCTGGGCAGGATGAACACTGAAGCTTTCTTT
TRBD1	TRBV6-6	TRBJ1-6	.	CASSRTAGQENSPLHF	TGTGCCAGCAGCCGCACCGCGGGACAGGAGAATTCACCCCTCCACTTT
.	TRBV27	TRBJ1-2	few	CASTTLPGNYGYTF	TGTGCCAGCACCACCCTCCCAGGGAACTATGGCTACACCTTC
TRBD1	TRBV20-1	TRBJ2-2	.	CSASWTGHTGELFF	TGCAGTGCTAGTTGGACAGGGCACACCGGGGAGCTGTTTTTT
.	TRBV21-1	TRBJ1-5	few	CASSKHGTAFNQPQHF	TGTGCCAGCAGCAAACACGGGACAGCCTTCAATCAGCCCCAGCATTTT
TRBD1	TRBV9	TRBJ2-2	.	CASSGKQGIGELFF	TGTGCCAGCAGCGGGAAACAGGGGATCGGGGAGCTGTTTTTT
.	TRBV3-1/TRBV3-2	TRBJ2-7	once	CASSWDTSYEQYF	TGTGCCAGCAGCTGGGACACCTCCTACGAGCAGTACTTC
TRBD1	TRBV19	TRBJ2-7	many	CASSGRSGQASYEQYF	TGTGCCAGTAGTGGGCGATCGGGACAGGCCTCCTACGAGCAGTACTTC